This is a list of T cell receptor beta chains from one sample in a study of neurological immune-mediated disorders. TCRdb used MiXCR to reprocess the 5' RACE reads, holding one entry per CDR3 protein. This sample has about 80,000 distinct CDR3 sequences; about 5.6% occur once, and the top ten carry 7.9%. Sequenced: PBMCs. The receptors were gathered from a woman aged 55-69 years with multiple sclerosis. Each CDR3 is given without its conserved first and last residue. Each record gives: V gene, J gene, CDR3 protein.

V: TRBV5-1
J: TRBJ2-7
CDR3: ASSLVLAGTIRSYEQY

V: TRBV3-1
J: TRBJ2-1
CDR3: ASSQVYGTGDYNEQF

V: TRBV29-1
J: TRBJ1-1
CDR3: SVEDHYRITNTEAF

V: TRBV6-6
J: TRBJ2-7
CDR3: ASNRQGTYEQY

V: TRBV5-1
J: TRBJ2-5
CDR3: ASSMGQTGTQY

V: TRBV6-5
J: TRBJ2-2
CDR3: ASSRTGGTGELF

V: TRBV7-6
J: TRBJ1-4
CDR3: AAKYATNEKLF

V: TRBV3-1
J: TRBJ2-3
CDR3: ASSQLAGGLGDTQY

V: TRBV3-1
J: TRBJ2-1
CDR3: ASSRQGASSNEQF

V: TRBV10-2
J: TRBJ2-1
CDR3: ASSEVDRVNEQF

V: TRBV5-5
J: TRBJ1-2
CDR3: ASSSGGTGKIRGYT